The T cell receptor (beta chain) under discussion was sequenced for a study of HIV-infected patients and healthy controls. 500 ng RNA was reverse transcribed with alpha and beta constant-region primers. Using multiplexing indices, alpha and beta chain libraries were generated apart by chain-specific third strand synthesis. TCRdb itself ran the 5' RACE reads through MiXCR, one entry per CDR3 protein. Altogether 6,000 to 7,000 distinct CDR3 sequences are present, about 7.4% being singletons, with the ten largest covering 16%. Antiretroviral therapy had run roughly three months, about 14 weeks, before follow-up blood collection. No cell fractionation was done, so the repertoire covers all unsorted peripheral blood T cells. At least ten counts were recorded for this clonotype. Here the sequenced sample was blood, taken during antiretroviral therapy. The clonotype originates from an adult with HIV infection.

The CDR3 loop is CASSHPGSQAGELFF. CDR3 bases: TGTGCCAGCAGCCACCCGGGATCCCAGGCCGGGGAGCTGTTTTTT. The chain is built from TRBV4-2 and TRBJ2-2; D possibly corresponds to TRBD2 (5 bases). Germline V gene lookup returns CDR1 LGHNA and CDR2 YNFKEQ. The CDR3 loop spans 15 amino acids. The V gene lost 3 bases and the J gene lost 6 bases, with 14 bases spanning the gap.